The TCR beta chain described here comes from a study of beta chain features in type 1 diabetes (dated by TCRdb to 2017 to 2018). Describing the broader study: No differences in mean age, gender distribution, total cell number or subset yield were found between patients and healthy donors. A total of around 100 million sorted cells were examined across all samples, and RNA yield correlated strongly with the number of cells per subset. Regulatory and stem cell-like memory subsets were isolated from only 8 patients and roughly 8 healthy donors, whereas naive and central memory subsets came from all 30 or so donors. The study compared the TCRB repertoires of sorted circulating CD4+ T cell subsets in recently diagnosed type 1 diabetes patients with those in matched healthy donors. Summary of the overall study and its limitations: Naive, central memory and regulatory TCRB repertoires appeared more similar among patients than among healthy donors. Because the HLA sub-analyses included only small numbers of individuals, any influence of HLA type on TCRB rearrangement was left unresolved. Type 1 diabetes patients showed a moderate but significant shortening of TCRB CDR3 length in all four CD4+ subsets. Because cDNA rather than genomic DNA was sequenced, highly expressing activated cells could have been over-represented, although no difference in activation and CD3 levels was found between groups. PCR might favor shorter templates, but patient and control samples were amplified and corrected together, so any skew would affect both groups equally. Patients with type 1 diabetes made fewer insertions and deleted more nucleotides at VDJ recombination sites, implying thymic rearrangement abnormalities.

From the cysteine up to the phenylalanine, the CDR3 has a length of 15 residues. The read is trimmed to its CDR3 DNA, 45 bases read in frame from base 1. Trimming leaves V shorter by 6 bases and J shorter by 6 bases, with the junction holding 9 bases beyond the gene matches. As encoded in the germline V gene (reference sequence), CDR1 is MNHEY while CDR2 is SMNVEV. With respect to this clone: Its antigen has not been determined. Base qualities are not provided; no much larger clone lies one nucleotide away.

The entire isolated RNA was reverse transcribed using the High Capacity cDNA Reverse Transcription Kit, and thus expressed TCRB transcripts were sequenced. Deep immunoSEQ sequencing was applied to naive, central memory and regulatory T cell samples, giving an average of roughly 3.5 million total reads per sample. Sorted cells were lysed in RLT buffer, and RNA was extracted using DNase-treated RNeasy Micro or Mini kits according to cell number. Each cell subset was processed on its own to prevent cross-contamination, while patient and healthy donor samples were processed together. TCRB sequences were amplified from cDNA with the immunoSEQ multiplex PCR, producing 87-bp fragments spanning the CDR3 region. The amplicons were sequenced using the Illumina HiSeq platform. On the study's bioinformatics: PCR bias was corrected computationally using synthetic template baselines, and reads within Hamming distance 2 were collapsed, with unmergeable singletons discarded. By aligning reads against IMGT, V, D and J genes, CDR3 length, and insertions or deletions at six rearrangement sites were assigned. Clonotype counts were normalized to sorted cell number within each subset before computing true diversity and Gini coefficients with the tcR R package. The overlap coefficient, calculated on TCRB nucleotide sequences, was used to quantify repertoire sharing. Here the immuneACCESS table is served through TCRdb, limited to in-frame sequences with V and J called. Missing clones are a known gap in these copies; in checked studies unresolved V genes cover under half, and the rest lacks a known reason. Clone size and V and J calls were adopted from that table, with D and trimming inferred from the DNA. In all, the sample holds roughly 130,000 clones, and about 9.2% of those were seen once. Clones ranked in the top ten supply about 0.66% of the sample.

A single peripheral blood draw of around 120 mL on average was collected from each donor into heparinised tubes. A BD FACSAria II and a panel including CD45RO, CCR7, CD25, CD127, CD95 and CD27 were used to sort naive, central memory, regulatory and stem cell-like memory CD4+ T cells. Every sorted population had a purity above 95%. PBMCs were isolated right away by Lymphoprep density gradient centrifugation and were stained directly, without culture. To minimize batch effects, samples were stained and sorted in pairs, one healthy donor with one patient per experiment. The chain uses TRBV27 and TRBJ2-1, and TRBD1 matches 9 of the central bases. Sequencing was performed on central memory CD4+ T cells from blood. The clonotype originates from a man younger than 35 in good health. Here is the DNA: TGTGCCAGCAGGTCTGCCGGGACAGGGCGCAATGAGCAGTTCTTC. It codes for CASRSAGTGRNEQFF.